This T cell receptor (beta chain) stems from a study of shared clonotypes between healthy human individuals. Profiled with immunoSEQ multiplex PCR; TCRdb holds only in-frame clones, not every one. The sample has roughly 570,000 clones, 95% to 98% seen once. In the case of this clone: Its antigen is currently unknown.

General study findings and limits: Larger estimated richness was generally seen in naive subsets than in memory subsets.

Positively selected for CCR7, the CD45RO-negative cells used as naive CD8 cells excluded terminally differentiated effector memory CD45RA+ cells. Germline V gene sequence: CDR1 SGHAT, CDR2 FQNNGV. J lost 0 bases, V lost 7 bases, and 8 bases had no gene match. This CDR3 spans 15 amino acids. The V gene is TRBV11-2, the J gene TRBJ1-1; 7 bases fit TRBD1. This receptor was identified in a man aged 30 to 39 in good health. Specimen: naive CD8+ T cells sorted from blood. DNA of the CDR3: TGTGCCAGCACCCAGGGGGTCCTCCTGAACACTGAAGCTTTCTTT. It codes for CASTQGVLLNTEAFF.